This TCR beta chain was recorded in a study of blood T cell repertoires in COVID-19. Whole-study context: Spain, Italy and the United States supplied samples that represented acute and convalescent COVID-19. T cells, B-cell-depleted T cells, or PBMCs provided the cDNA or gDNA that served as material.

Trimming left V 0 bases short and J 2 bases short, with 19 bases between. This CDR3 has 18 amino acids. Per the germline V gene, CDR1 is SGHRS and CDR2 is YFSETQ. In the study's own analysis: Reference gene primers were amplified, and this amplification served to estimate nucleated cell counts. Sequencing used immunoSEQ multiplex PCR; TCRdb keeps in-frame clones, though not all of them. The V and J calls and clone size were taken over from that table, and D and trimming were inferred from the DNA. The profile shows about 260,000 clones, over 70% of them singletons. The chain employs TRBV5-1 and TRBJ2-3; a weak D match, TRBD2 (6 bases). The sample taken for sequencing was peripheral blood. The sequence derives from a woman aged 40 to 50 who had recovered from COVID-19. CDR3: CASSLGGTERTTTDTQYF. CDR3 in DNA: TGCGCCAGCAGCTTGGGCGGGACTGAGCGGACAACCACAGATACGCAGTATTTT.